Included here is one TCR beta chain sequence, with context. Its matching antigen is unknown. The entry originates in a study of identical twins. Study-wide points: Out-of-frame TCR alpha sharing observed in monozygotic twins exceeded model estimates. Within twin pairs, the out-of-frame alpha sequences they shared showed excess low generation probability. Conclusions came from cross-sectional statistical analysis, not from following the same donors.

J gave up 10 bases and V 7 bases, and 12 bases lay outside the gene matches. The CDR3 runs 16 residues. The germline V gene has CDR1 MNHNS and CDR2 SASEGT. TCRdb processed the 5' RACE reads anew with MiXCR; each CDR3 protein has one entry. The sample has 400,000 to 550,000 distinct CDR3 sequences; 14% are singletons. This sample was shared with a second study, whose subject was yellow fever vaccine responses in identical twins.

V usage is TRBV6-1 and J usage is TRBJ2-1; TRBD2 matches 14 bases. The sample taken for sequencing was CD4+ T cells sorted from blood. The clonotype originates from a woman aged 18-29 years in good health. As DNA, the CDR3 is TGTGCCAGCATTCCAACCGGGACTAGCGGGAGCAAAGAGCAGTTCTTC. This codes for CASIPTGTSGSKEQFF.